These 14 T cell receptor beta chains share one sample of origin, sequenced in a study of radiotherapy plus CTLA-4 blockade in lung cancer. TCRdb's copy holds only in-frame clones and misses some; the assay was immunoSEQ multiplex PCR. Among about 43,000 clones, around 70% were seen once, and the ten largest hold around 23%. This material consisted of peripheral blood, taken from a patient treated with radiotherapy plus ipilimumab. The receptor source for this set is a human donor with non-small cell lung cancer who had a partial response to radiotherapy plus ipilimumab.

The CDR3 DNA reads as TGTGCCAGCTCAAGCGGGACGGCCGGCGTCAATTCATACTTC. Translated, it gives CASSSGTAGVNSYF. This rearrangement joins TRBV18 to TRBJ2-7; 7 bases are a match to TRBD2. The J segment lost 13 bases and the V segment lost 5 bases, leaving 17 bases of the junction unmatched. The germline CDR1 and CDR2 sequences are KGHSH and LQKENI. CDR3 length: 14 amino acids.

The CDR3 sequence is CAWSVLEGMDTEAFF. In DNA form, the CDR3 reads TGTGCCTGGAGTGTTTTGGAGGGGATGGACACTGAAGCTTTCTTT. This sequence joins TRBV30 and TRBJ1-1; a possible D gene is TRBD1 (5 bases). V was shortened by 0 bases and J by 3 bases, with 14 bases between the two germline ends. The germline CDR1 and CDR2 sequences are GTSNPN and SVGIG (reference sequence). The CDR3 loop spans 15 amino acids.

The genes are TRBV9 and TRBJ2-2; weak D call: TRBD1 (6 bases). The CDR3 extends over 15 amino acids. Per germline, CDR1 SGDLS and CDR2 YYNGEE. The V end lost 5 bases, the J end lost 0 bases, and 11 bases lay between the germline ends. The DNA for the CDR3 is TGTGCCAGCAGAAGGACAGTCGCGAACACCGGGGAGCTGTTTTTT. Translated: CASRRTVANTGELFF.

The rearrangement links TRBV7-9 to TRBJ2-1, with D maybe TRBD1 (5 bases). CDR3 size: 15 residues. V was cut by 1 base and J by 3 bases, with 10 bases left in between. Germline V CDR1 and CDR2: SEHNR, FQNEAQ (reference sequence). The CDR3 region has the DNA TGTGCCAGCAGCTTAGAAGGGGTGGACTACAATGAGCAGTTCTTC. This encodes CASSLEGVDYNEQFF.

The chain links TRBV15 to TRBJ1-2; TRBD1 is a possible D gene (6 bases). The V and J ends lost 0 bases and 3 bases respectively, with 11 bases between them. This CDR3 has 15 residues. Germline V lookup: CDR1 LNHNV, CDR2 YYDKDF (reference sequence). CDR3 DNA: TGTGCCACCAGCAGAGATCAACAGGGCTACTATGGCTACACCTTC. Its translation is CATSRDQQGYYGYTF.

The chain combines TRBV6-1 with TRBJ2-3, with 11 nucleotides matching TRBD2. The J segment lost 6 bases and the V segment lost 6 bases, leaving 8 bases of the junction unmatched. Germline CDR1 reads MNHNS; CDR2 reads SASEGT. The CDR3 sequence is 15 residues long. The CDR3 DNA follows: TGTGCCAGCAGGCGTACTAGCGGGGGAGGGGATACGCAGTATTTT. Protein sequence: CASRRTSGGGDTQYF.

This clone was found once. J is TRBJ1-1 and V is TRBV11-1, with D perhaps matching TRBD1 (6 bases). Trimming cost V 3 bases and J 1 base, with 18 bases left between them. There are 17 residues in the CDR3. Per germline, CDR1 SGHAT and CDR2 FQDESV (reference sequence). DNA of the CDR3: TGTGCCAGCAGCTTTGGGTACGGGGGGCGGACGAACACTGAAGCTTTCTTT. Amino acids: CASSFGYGGRTNTEAFF.

The chain employs TRBV7-3 and TRBJ1-2; 7 bases fit TRBD1. J gave up 3 bases and V 0 bases, and 4 bases lay outside the gene matches. Germline V gives CDR1 SGHTA, CDR2 FQGTGA. CDR3 length: 15 residues. The CDR3 DNA sequence: TGTGCCAGCAGCTTAACAGGGGGCGCGGACTATGGCTACACCTTC. Its translation is CASSLTGGADYGYTF.

This clone was observed a handful of times. The chain employs TRBV9 and TRBJ2-4; TRBD1 agrees at 12 bases. Germline CDR1 and CDR2: SGDLS and YYNGEE. The CDR3 loop spans 17 amino acids. J gave up 1 base and V 3 bases, and 5 bases lay outside the gene matches. Here the CDR3 reads CASSAGTGGEAKNIQYF. CDR3 nucleotide sequence: TGTGCCAGCAGCGCCGGGACAGGGGGCGAGGCCAAAAACATTCAGTACTTC.

The genes are TRBV6-1 and TRBJ2-3; possible D gene TRBD1, 6 bases. CDR3 length: 16 amino acids. Germline assignment: CDR1 MNHNS and CDR2 SASEGT. Trimming removed 2 bases from V and 3 bases from J, with 15 bases in between. Written as DNA, the CDR3 is TGTGCCAGCAGTGAACAAGGGGGTATCGGAACAGATACGCAGTATTTT. Its translation is CASSEQGGIGTDTQYF.

The gene calls are TRBV28 and TRBJ2-7; possibly TRBD2 for D (5 bases). Germline CDR1 MDHEN, CDR2 SYDVKM. The CDR3 is made up of 16 amino acids. Deletions cut 4 bases from V and 2 bases from J, with 18 bases between. The CDR3 loop is CASSSSASQPAYEQYF. The CDR3 nucleotides are TGTGCCAGCAGTTCCTCGGCTAGCCAGCCAGCCTACGAGCAGTACTTC.

V and J are TRBV7-2 and TRBJ1-1; D might be TRBD1 (5 bases). This CDR3 is 16 amino acids long. The germline CDR1 and CDR2 sequences are SGHTA and FQGNSA. With 5 bases removed from V and 1 base from J, the gap between germline ends came to 17 bases. CDR3 amino acids: CASSPQLQTANTEAFF. The CDR3 DNA reads as TGTGCCAGCAGCCCTCAACTCCAGACAGCGAACACTGAAGCTTTCTTT.

This chain links TRBV5-1 with TRBJ1-3; TRBD1 is a possible D gene (6 bases). Germline V gene sequence: CDR1 SGHRS, CDR2 YFSETQ. V lost 3 bases and J 0 bases, leaving 7 bases between the germline ends. The CDR3 sequence is 14 residues long. DNA for the CDR3: TGCGCCAGCAGCTCGACAGGCTCTGGAAACACCATATATTTT. This sequence encodes CASSSTGSGNTIYF.

This rearrangement joins TRBV4-1 to TRBJ1-1, with D uncertain. V was shortened by 5 bases and J by 11 bases, with 9 bases between the two germline ends. The CDR3 has 10 residues. Germline V gene lookup returns CDR1 MGHRA and CDR2 YSYEKL. The CDR3, as DNA: TGCGCCAGCAGCTCCGAGGCCGCTTTCTTT. It yields the protein CASSSEAAFF.